This T cell receptor (beta chain) comes out of a study of blood T cell repertoires in COVID-19 (dated by TCRdb to 2020 to 2022). Background for the entire study: Samples covering the acute and convalescent phases of COVID-19 were provided by collaborators in the United States, Italy and Spain. The material from the prospective study consisted of cDNA or gDNA derived from T cells, B-cell-depleted T cells, or PBMCs. The dataset comprised deeply sampled blood TCRbeta repertoires from subjects exposed to, actively infected with, or recovered from COVID-19. The repertoires were released in a freely available public database meant as a resource for research on the immune response to SARS-CoV-2. The samples were drawn from two sources: the first 160 participants of the ongoing ImmuneRACE study, and 1,000 to 1,500 subjects contributed by 6 global collaborators. The sample metadata nearly always contained a de-identified subject ID, COVID-19 status, age in years and sex. Where HLA class I and class II types were available, the types were taken from metadata supplied by the sample provider, not from assay-based typing. Findings and caveats that apply to the study as a whole: How much clinical and demographic metadata was included differed by source and by participant, and the metadata was provided uncurated.

The CDR3 has 14 amino acids, counting the end cysteine and phenylalanine. Of the read, only the CDR3 DNA is kept; its 42 bases are in frame from base 1. CDR1 and CDR2 (SGDLS, YYNGEE) derive from the germline V gene. V lost 4 bases and J lost 4 bases, and the count of bases not matched to a germline gene is 7. TCRbeta CDR3 regions were amplified from genomic DNA using the immunoSEQ Assay, a bias-controlled multiplex PCR. In the authors' own workflow: The number of nucleated cells in each sample was estimated by amplification of reference gene primers within the assay. To quantify the absolute abundance of each unique TCRbeta CDR3 rearrangement, sequence reads were collapsed and filtered. Productive Simpson clonality was computed per sample as the square root of Simpson's diversity index over productive rearrangements. What TCRdb holds here is the immuneACCESS table cut down to in-frame rearrangements. Part of the clones is not present; checked against another copy, under half of the missing clones reflect an unresolved V gene, and the others are unexplained. That table gives V, J and clone size, and the DNA gave D and trimming. For this sample the table gives approximately 94,000 clones, of which roughly 80% were detected only once. Around 15% of the sample belongs to the ten largest clones.

The collaborating institutions used their own protocols to collect whole blood in K2EDTA tubes. For TCRbeta analysis, collaborator samples were shipped as frozen whole blood, as isolated PBMCs, or as DNA extracted from either sample type. About this clone: Its antigen remains undetermined. Within one base of it there is no much larger clone, and no base qualities were kept.

Sequences were obtained from peripheral blood. The chain is assembled from TRBV9 and TRBJ1-2, and TRBD1 matches 7 of the central bases. The sequence came from a man aged 50 or older with active or convalescent COVID-19. The nucleotides are TGTGCCAGCAGCACAGTAGGGGGCCCCTATGGCTACACCTTC. The translation is CASSTVGGPYGYTF.